The 22 T cell receptor beta chains below were found in one sample sequenced in a study of T cell responses to AZD1222 COVID-19 vaccine. Clones were read by immunoSEQ multiplex PCR, and TCRdb kept only the in-frame ones, dropping some. The table shows some 120,000 clones, with roughly nine tenths occurring only once. The specimen comprised peripheral blood, sampled on day 0 of AZD1222 vaccination. These TCRs come from an adult in good health.

The chain joins TRBV7-2 to TRBJ1-2, with 10 bases matching TRBD1. V lost 1 base and J lost 13; bases outside the gene matches: 9. CDR1 and CDR2 from the germline V gene are SGHTA and FQGNSA. CDR3 length equals 14 residues. This CDR3 is CASSLGGRQGARTF. The CDR3 nucleotides are TGTGCCAGCAGCTTAGGAGGCCGACAGGGGGCCCGCACCTTC.

J is TRBJ2-7 and V is TRBV5-1, with D perhaps TRBD1 (6 bases). The CDR3 length is 13 residues. CDR1 and CDR2 (germline): SGHRS, YFSETQ. Trimming shortened V by 4 bases and J by 5 bases, and 13 bases separated the two germline ends. CDR3 nucleotides: TGCGCCAGCAGCAAATTTCAGGGGCACGAGCAGTACTTC. Amino acid sequence: CASSKFQGHEQYF.

This rearrangement joins TRBV6-5 to TRBJ1-1, with a tentative D call TRBD1 (5 bases). V lost 5 bases to trimming and J lost 1 base, with 14 bases between them. Germline CDR1 and CDR2: MNHEY and SVGAGI. The CDR3 extends over 15 amino acids. The CDR3 region is CASSSPRGPNTEAFF. The CDR3 DNA follows: TGTGCCAGCAGTAGTCCGAGGGGACCGAACACTGAAGCTTTCTTT.

This chain joins TRBV5-4 and TRBJ2-7, with 14 positions matching TRBD2. The CDR3 covers 16 residues. V was pared by 4 bases and J by 4 bases, with 7 bases of the junction left unmatched. From germline, CDR1 is SGHNT and CDR2 YYREEE (reference sequence). The CDR3 loop is CASSPGTSGSYYEQYF. The DNA of the CDR3 is TGTGCCAGCAGCCCAGGGACTAGCGGGAGCTATTACGAGCAGTACTTC.

This clone was counted at least ten times. The chain links TRBV7-8 to TRBJ2-3, with 9 bases aligning to TRBD2. The V and J ends lost 8 bases and 3 bases, in that order; junction bases with no gene match: 15. CDR3 length equals 17 residues. The germline V gene has CDR1 SGHVS and CDR2 FQNEAQ. CDR3 nucleotide sequence: TGTGCCAGCCGGGGAGAATATAGCGGGAGACGAACAGATACGCAGTATTTT. Amino acid sequence: CASRGEYSGRRTDTQYF.

This clone showed up just a few times. This chain uses TRBV28 with TRBJ1-5; 7 positions match TRBD1. Germline CDR1 and CDR2: MDHEN and SYDVKM. After removal of 2 bases from V and 6 bases from J, the junction contained 7 bases not matched to a gene. The CDR3 has 15 amino acids. The CDR3 DNA reads as TGTGCCAGCAGTTTAGGTCAGGGGGTCAGTCAGCCCCAGCATTTT. It encodes CASSLGQGVSQPQHF.

The rearrangement links TRBV4-2 to TRBJ1-4; tentative D call: TRBD1 (5 bases). Deletions cut 3 bases from V and 2 bases from J, with 13 bases between. Germline V gene sequence: CDR1 LGHNA, CDR2 YNFKEQ. The CDR3 spans 16 residues. The CDR3 is CASSQTQGSTNEKLFF. The CDR3 nucleotides are TGTGCCAGCAGCCAGACGCAGGGTTCCACTAATGAAAAACTGTTTTTT.

CDR3 residues: CASSPRTGSGNTIYF. The CDR3 region has the DNA TGTGCCAGCAGCCCGAGGACAGGTTCTGGAAACACCATATATTTT. The V and J genes are TRBV27 and TRBJ1-3, with TRBD1 identical over 7 bases. In germline, CDR1 is MNHEY, CDR2 SMNVEV (reference sequence). The V gene end was trimmed by 6 bases and the J gene end by 1 base; junction bases not matched to a gene: 6. The length of the CDR3 is 15 residues.

This chain uses TRBV29-1 with TRBJ1-2, with 9 bases lining up with TRBD1. Per germline, CDR1 SQVTM and CDR2 ANQGSEA. V was clipped by 3 bases and J by 6 bases; unmatched bases: 11. The length of the CDR3 is 15 residues. The DNA of the CDR3 is TGCAGCGTTGATCAGGGGACAGGGTTGGCTCATGGCTACACCTTC. Translation gives CSVDQGTGLAHGYTF.

The gene calls are TRBV4-3 and TRBJ2-3, with D perhaps TRBD2 (5 bases). Germline assignment: CDR1 LGHNA and CDR2 YSLEER. Trimming removed 2 bases at V and 1 base at J, with 13 bases between. The CDR3 loop spans 16 amino acids. This CDR3 is CASSQLAGVGTDTQYF. DNA of the CDR3: TGCGCCAGCAGCCAATTGGCGGGCGTGGGCACAGATACGCAGTATTTT.

The J gene is TRBJ1-2, the V gene TRBV6-5; possibly TRBD1 for D (5 bases). Germline assignment: CDR1 MNHEY and CDR2 SVGAGI. V was shortened by 6 bases and J by 2 bases, with 13 bases between the two germline ends. The CDR3 runs to 14 residues. The DNA of the CDR3 is TGTGCCAGCAGCTCCGGGGGGGGAAACTATGGCTACACCTTC. Its translation is CASSSGGGNYGYTF.

The chain carries TRBV11-2 and TRBJ2-1; unclear D gene. This CDR3 contains 14 residues. The ends were cut back, 0 bases at V and 2 bases at J, with 5 bases in the middle. Per the germline V gene, CDR1 is SGHAT and CDR2 is FQNNGV. Here the CDR3 reads CASSLERTYNEQFF. The CDR3 nucleotides are TGTGCCAGCAGCTTAGAACGCACCTACAATGAGCAGTTCTTC.

The chain employs TRBV30 and TRBJ2-4; D is unresolved. Germline lookup yields CDR1 GTSNPN and CDR2 SVGIG (reference sequence). This CDR3 comprises 11 residues. The germline V and J ends were trimmed by 0 bases and 8 bases, with 5 bases remaining between them. DNA of the CDR3: TGTGCCTGGAGTGTTGGGGACATTCAGTACTTC. Translation: CAWSVGDIQYF.

V gene TRBV11-3 combines with J gene TRBJ2-1, with TRBD2 identical over 7 bases. The germline CDR1 and CDR2 sequences are SGHNT and YENEEA. The CDR3 contains 14 residues. Unmatched junction bases numbered 6, after V lost 3 bases and J lost 7 bases. The CDR3 is CASSLGLAANEQFF. The DNA for the CDR3 is TGTGCCAGCAGCTTGGGGCTAGCGGCGAATGAGCAGTTCTTC.

V usage is TRBV7-6 and J usage is TRBJ2-1, with D uncertain. Germline V gene lookup returns CDR1 SGHVS and CDR2 FNYEAQ. Trimming took off 2 bases at V and 6 bases at J, with 8 bases between the two ends. There are 13 residues in the CDR3. The CDR3 DNA is TGTGCCAGCAGCTTAATTGGTGCCAATGAGCAGTTCTTC. Translating it yields CASSLIGANEQFF.

This chain joins TRBV5-4 and TRBJ2-1; perhaps TRBD1 as D (6 bases). This CDR3 has 16 residues. Deletions cut 3 bases from V and 4 bases from J, with 17 bases between. Germline CDR1 reads SGHNT; CDR2 reads YYREEE (reference sequence). CDR3 in DNA: TGTGCCAGCAGCTCGGGTCGGGGACACCAATACAATGAGCAGTTCTTC. Its protein product is CASSSGRGHQYNEQFF.

Many counts were recorded for this clone. The chain carries TRBV12-5 and TRBJ1-5; D unclear. The germline CDR1 and CDR2 sequences are LGHNT and FRNRAP. This CDR3 has 14 amino acids. Trimming pared 1 base from V and 6 bases from J, leaving 10 bases between. CDR3 coding DNA: TGTGCTAGTGGTTTGGAATCGTATGGTCAGCCCCAGCATTTT. As protein: CASGLESYGQPQHF.

This clone was recorded once. The V call is TRBV5-1, the J call TRBJ1-1, with D perhaps TRBD1 (5 bases). CDR3 length: 15 amino acids. Germline V gene data show CDR1 as SGHRS and CDR2 as YFSETQ. V was cut by 4 bases and J by 0 bases, with 13 bases left in between. CDR3 in DNA: TGCGCCAGCAGCCCCATCGGGGGAGTGAACACTGAAGCTTTCTTT. Encoded protein: CASSPIGGVNTEAFF.

The chain links TRBV9 to TRBJ2-3; 14 nucleotides agree with TRBD2. Germline CDR1 SGDLS, CDR2 YYNGEE. The CDR3 sequence is 15 residues long. V was pared by 3 bases and J by 7 bases, with 4 bases of the junction left unmatched. The CDR3 bases are TGTGCCAGCAGCGCCGGGACTAGCGGGAGCCATACGCAGTATTTT. Its translation is CASSAGTSGSHTQYF.

The J gene is TRBJ1-2, the V gene TRBV4-2; D uncertain. The CDR3 has 13 residues. Germline values: CDR1 LGHNA, CDR2 YNFKEQ. Trimming cost V 0 bases and J 7 bases, with 9 bases left between them. The CDR3 bases are TGTGCCAGCAGCCAAGATCAAGGGAGTGGCTACACCTTC. Translation: CASSQDQGSGYTF.

The chain uses TRBV7-2 and TRBJ1-5, with 7 bases lining up with TRBD1. Per germline, CDR1 SGHTA and CDR2 FQGNSA. V was pared by 2 bases and J by 5 bases, with 12 bases of the junction left unmatched. This CDR3 has 17 residues. Written as DNA, the CDR3 is TGTGCCAGCAGCTTAACCCTGACAGGGATCAGGGATCAGCCCCAGCATTTT. The encoded protein is CASSLTLTGIRDQPQHF.

J is TRBJ2-3 and V is TRBV13, with 7 bases identical to TRBD2. Germline V gives CDR1 PRHDT, CDR2 FYEKMQ (reference sequence). The trim removed 5 bases at V and 2 bases at J, leaving 7 bases unmatched. This CDR3 has 15 residues. In nucleotides, the CDR3 is TGTGCCAGCAGCCGCCCCGGGGGGATCACAGATACGCAGTATTTT. Translated, it gives CASSRPGGITDTQYF.